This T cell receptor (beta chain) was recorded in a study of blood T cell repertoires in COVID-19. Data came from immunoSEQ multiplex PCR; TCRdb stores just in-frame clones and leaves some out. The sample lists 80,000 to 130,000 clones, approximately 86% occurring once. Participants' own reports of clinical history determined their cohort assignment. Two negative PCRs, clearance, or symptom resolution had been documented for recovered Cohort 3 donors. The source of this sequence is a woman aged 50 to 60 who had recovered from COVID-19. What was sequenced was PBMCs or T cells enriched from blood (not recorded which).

The CDR3 is CASSYPGDEQYF. Written as DNA, the CDR3 is TGTGCCAGCAGCTATCCGGGGGACGAGCAGTACTTC. V and J are TRBV5-6 and TRBJ2-7, with D possibly being TRBD2 (6 bases). The CDR3 is 12 residues long. Germline lookup yields CDR1 SGHDT and CDR2 YYEEEE. Trimming left V 3 bases short and J 5 bases short, with 9 bases between.